Listed here is a single T cell receptor (beta chain). This entry belongs to a study of blood T cell repertoires in COVID-19. The CDR3 spans 15 residues. Germline V gene data show CDR1 as LNHDA and CDR2 as SQIVND (reference sequence). V dropped 5 bases and J dropped 5; count of bases not matched to a gene: 5. Sequencing used immunoSEQ multiplex PCR; TCRdb keeps in-frame clones, though not all of them. The table has around 190,000 clones, approximately 90% seen once; the top ten hold approximately 4.5%. Sequenced material: peripheral blood. This clonotype originated in a human donor in a cohort sampled during active COVID-19. The J gene is TRBJ2-2, the V gene TRBV19; 10 bases are shared with TRBD1. CDR3 protein: CASSPWTGGTGELFF. DNA of the CDR3: TGTGCCAGTAGTCCGTGGACAGGGGGGACCGGGGAGCTGTTTTTT.